Listed below are T cell receptor beta chains from one sample, sequenced in a study of blood T cell repertoires in COVID-19. Clones were sequenced by immunoSEQ multiplex PCR, and TCRdb holds only the in-frame ones, with some missing. The sample shows 40,000 to 60,000 clones, 86% of them seen only once. Specimen: peripheral blood. The receptor set was obtained from a woman older than 75 with COVID-19, enrolled during active disease. The CDR3 runs from the conserved cysteine through the conserved F or W. D genes are given only for firm matches. Clone size is given for some rows only: seen once, a few or many times, or a class if the clone is expanded.

d_gene,len,v_gene,j_gene,abundance,CDR3nt,CDR3aa
TRBD1,16,TRBV6-6,TRBJ1-5,.,TGTGCCAGCAGTTATGGTGGGACAGTGAACAATCAGCCCCAGCATTTT,CASSYGGTVNNQPQHF
TRBD1,14,TRBV5-1,TRBJ2-5,.,TGCGCCAGCAGCTCACAGGGGGCAGGGGAGACCCAGTACTTC,CASSSQGAGETQYF
TRBD2,17,TRBV5-1,TRBJ2-5,.,TGCGCCAGCAGTCCTCCGGGACTAGCGGGAGGGCAAGAGACCCAGTACTTC,CASSPPGLAGGQETQYF
.,14,TRBV28,TRBJ1-1,.,TGTGCCAGCAGTTTGCCCGGGGGTCCGACTGAAGCTTTCTTT,CASSLPGGPTEAFF
TRBD1,15,TRBV5-1,TRBJ2-5,.,TGCGCCAGCAGCTCCAGACAGGGAACAGTAGAGACCCAGTACTTC,CASSSRQGTVETQYF
.,14,TRBV3-1/TRBV3-2,TRBJ2-7,once,TGTGCCAGCAGCCAAGGTAGCGTCTACTACGAGCAGTACTTC,CASSQGSVYYEQYF
.,14,TRBV7-3,TRBJ1-1,.,TGTGCCAGCAGCTATCAGGGAGGGGCGGGTGAAGCTTTCTTT,CASSYQGGAGEAFF
.,15,TRBV6-6,TRBJ1-5,.,TGTGCCAGCAGTAAGCAAACCTCCGGCGGCCAGCCCCAGCATTTT,CASSKQTSGGQPQHF
TRBD1,16,TRBV10-3,TRBJ2-7,.,TGTGCCATCAGTGAGTCTACGGGACAGCACTTTTACGAGCAGTACTTC,CAISESTGQHFYEQYF
TRBD2,16,TRBV18,TRBJ2-3,.,TGTGCCAGCTCACCACCCGGCCTAGCGGGGGCAGATACGCAGTATTTT,CASSPPGLAGADTQYF
TRBD1,19,TRBV7-3,TRBJ1-2,.,TGTGCCAGCAGCTTAACGTCGAGGGACAGGGGGCCCCTTAACTATGGCTACACCTTC,CASSLTSRDRGPLNYGYTF
.,16,TRBV6-1,TRBJ1-2,.,TGTGCCAGCAGTGAAGCGAGGGACTTCACAAACAATGGCTACACCTTC,CASSEARDFTNNGYTF
.,13,TRBV6-4,TRBJ2-1,.,TGTGCCAGCAGTGCGGGGTTAGACAATGAGCAGTTCTTC,CASSAGLDNEQFF
TRBD2,14,TRBV5-1,TRBJ2-5,few,TGCGCCAGCAGCTTGGCCGCGGGAGACAAGACCCAGTACTTC,CASSLAAGDKTQYF
.,15,TRBV18,TRBJ2-1,.,TGTGCCAGCTCACCGGGGCTAGGAGGGAACAATGAGCAGTTCTTC,CASSPGLGGNNEQFF
TRBD1,14,TRBV3-1/TRBV3-2,TRBJ2-1,.,TGTGCCAGCAGCCGCCTGACAGGGAGTAATGAGCAGTTCTTC,CASSRLTGSNEQFF
.,15,TRBV23-1,TRBJ2-7,.,TGCGCCAGCAGCAGCACGGGAATCCTTCCCTACGAGCAGTACTTC,CASSSTGILPYEQYF
.,15,TRBV7-9,TRBJ1-2,.,TGTGCCAGCAGCTCCAGGGAAACCTGGGTCTATGGCTACACCTTC,CASSSRETWVYGYTF
.,15,TRBV5-1,TRBJ1-2,.,TGCGCCAGCAGCTCGTTCGGGACAACCCTTTATGGCTACACCTTC,CASSSFGTTLYGYTF
.,17,TRBV7-2,TRBJ2-1,.,TGTGCCAGCAGCCCCCGGGGCGGGGCAAACTCCTACAATGAGCAGTTCTTC,CASSPRGGANSYNEQFF
.,14,TRBV6-5,TRBJ1-5,.,TGTGCCAGCGGCCCAAGGGGTTACAATCAGCCCCAGCATTTT,CASGPRGYNQPQHF
.,16,TRBV5-6,TRBJ1-1,.,TGTGCCAGCAGCCGACCGGGACTCAAAATGAGGACTGAAGCTTTCTTT,CASSRPGLKMRTEAFF
.,12,TRBV11-2,TRBJ2-7,once,TGTGCCAGCAGCTTAGATCGGGTAAAGCAGTACTTC,CASSLDRVKQYF
TRBD1,14,TRBV19,TRBJ1-1,.,TGTGCCAGTAGGAGGGACAGGGGGAAATCTTGGGCTTTCTTT,CASRRDRGKSWAFF
TRBD2,15,TRBV7-6,TRBJ2-3,.,TGTGCCAGCAGCTTACTAGCGGGAGACACAGATACGCAGTATTTT,CASSLLAGDTDTQYF
.,14,TRBV5-1,TRBJ2-5,.,TGCGCCAGCAGCGGGGAGACAGGACGGCGGACCCAGTACTTC,CASSGETGRRTQYF
.,15,TRBV24-1,TRBJ2-1,.,TGTGCCACCAGTGATCCGCGGGGTAGGGTGGGTGAGCAGTTCTTC,CATSDPRGRVGEQFF
TRBD1,17,TRBV4-2,TRBJ1-2,.,TGTGCCAGCAGCCAAGATCCTCTAGGACAGGGGAACTATGGCTACACCTTC,CASSQDPLGQGNYGYTF
.,14,TRBV19,TRBJ1-1,.,TGTGCCAGTAGTCGAGCAGGTTCGAGCACTGAAGCTTTCTTT,CASSRAGSSTEAFF
TRBD2,16,TRBV9,TRBJ2-5,.,TGTGCCAGCAGCGTAACTAGCGGGGGGGCCGGTGAGACCCAGTACTTC,CASSVTSGGAGETQYF
.,15,TRBV5-4,TRBJ1-2,.,TGTGCCAGCAGAGCAGAAAGAGGGTGGATGTATGGCTACACCTTC,CASRAERGWMYGYTF
TRBD1,16,TRBV14,TRBJ2-6,.,TGTGCCAGCAGCCTACAGGGGTCTCCTGGGGCCAACGTCCTGACTTTC,CASSLQGSPGANVLTF
TRBD1,15,TRBV6-5,TRBJ2-2,.,TGTGCCAGCAGGCGGCAGGGGGCCGACACCGGGGAGCTGTTTTTT,CASRRQGADTGELFF
.,11,TRBV18,TRBJ1-1,.,TGTGCCAGCTCCCCCATGACTGAAGCTTTCTTT,CASSPMTEAFF
.,14,TRBV30,TRBJ2-6,.,TGTGCCTGGAGTGCCGGGTCTGGGGCCAACGTCCTGACTTTC,CAWSAGSGANVLTF
TRBD2,17,TRBV6-4,TRBJ2-1,.,TGTGCCAGCAGTCCGGGACTAGCGGGGGGGAACTACAATGAGCAGTTCTTC,CASSPGLAGGNYNEQFF
.,15,TRBV4-1,TRBJ2-7,.,TGCGCCAGCAGCGCTTCAACGAGCCCCTTCTACGAGCAGTACTTC,CASSASTSPFYEQYF
.,15,TRBV18,TRBJ1-5,.,TGTGCCAGCTCACCAGTGACAAACCAACGTCAGCCCCAGCATTTT,CASSPVTNQRQPQHF
TRBD2,20,TRBV24-1,TRBJ2-5,.,TGTGCCACCAGTGATCCCGGACTAGCGGGAGGGCCGCCGGGGGGAGAGACCCAGTACTTC,CATSDPGLAGGPPGGETQYF
.,15,TRBV4-2,TRBJ1-2,.,TGTGCCAGCAGCCAAGATATCAGGGCGAGCTATGGCTACACCTTC,CASSQDIRASYGYTF
TRBD1,18,TRBV30,TRBJ2-3,.,TGTGCCTGGAGTCGGTTCGGGACTGGACAGGGGGTGGTAGATACGCAGTATTTT,CAWSRFGTGQGVVDTQYF
.,16,TRBV3-1/TRBV3-2,TRBJ2-5,once,TGTGCCAGCAGCCAAGCGCCTAGCGGAGGGGGAGAGACCCAGTACTTC,CASSQAPSGGGETQYF
TRBD1,16,TRBV5-1,TRBJ2-7,.,TGCGCCAGCAGCTTGATCGCGGGGACAGGGGCCTACGAGCAGTACTTC,CASSLIAGTGAYEQYF
TRBD1,15,TRBV5-5,TRBJ1-3,.,TGTGCCAGCAGCGACTGGCGGACAGGAAGAAACACCATATATTTT,CASSDWRTGRNTIYF
.,16,TRBV4-1,TRBJ1-2,.,TGCGCCAGCAGCCAAGTGGGTACCAGGGTCGGATATGGCTACACCTTC,CASSQVGTRVGYGYTF
.,14,TRBV4-1,TRBJ1-2,.,TGCGCCAGCAGCCAAGAGCTGGGCCACTATGGCTACACCTTC,CASSQELGHYGYTF
TRBD2,15,TRBV5-1,TRBJ2-2,.,TGCGCCAGCAGCGGACTAGCGCCGAACACCGGGGAGCTGTTTTTT,CASSGLAPNTGELFF
TRBD1,15,TRBV10-3,TRBJ1-1,once,TGTGCCATCAGTGACAACAGGGGTAGGAACACTGAAGCTTTCTTT,CAISDNRGRNTEAFF
.,14,TRBV29-1,TRBJ1-2,.,TGCAGCGTTGAAGTGGTAGGGAGCGGCTATGGCTACACCTTC,CSVEVVGSGYGYTF
.,19,TRBV10-1,TRBJ2-4,.,TGCGCCAGCCCAACCCGAGGGGTACAGGGCCAGAGGGCCAAAAACATTCAGTACTTC,CASPTRGVQGQRAKNIQYF